This T cell receptor (beta chain) was captured by sequencing in a study of T cell changes during pregnancy in multiple sclerosis. Clones were read by immunoSEQ multiplex PCR, and TCRdb kept only the in-frame ones, dropping some. In the table there are 40,000 to 55,000 clones, approximately 90% of which are singletons. CDR1 is SNHLY, CDR2 FYNNEI, per germline. Deletions cut 2 bases from V and 4 bases from J, with 21 bases between. This CDR3 is 17 amino acids long. Sequencing used CD8+ T cells from peripheral blood mononuclear cells, obtained in the second trimester of pregnancy. The sequence derives from a female donor with multiple sclerosis, enrolled in a pregnancy study. The chain has TRBV2 and TRBJ2-7; D perhaps matches TRBD1 (7 bases). The CDR3 here is CASSETPAGGGQYEQYF. The DNA for the CDR3 is TGTGCCAGCAGTGAAACCCCGGCAGGGGGAGGTCAGTACGAGCAGTACTTC.